This TCR beta chain was observed in a study of blood T cell repertoires in COVID-19. For the study at large: Samples came from the United States, Italy and Spain, spanning acute and convalescent COVID-19. PBMCs, B-cell-depleted T cells, or T cells provided the cDNA or gDNA that made up the material.

Original methodology: From reference gene primer amplification, estimates of nucleated cell counts were derived. TCRdb's copy holds only in-frame clones and misses some; the assay was immunoSEQ multiplex PCR. The V and J calls and the clone size are those of that table, but D and trimming were determined from the DNA. The table shows hundreds of thousands of clones, with about 90% occurring only once. Between the trimmed V and J ends, which lost 2 bases and 8 bases, there was a span of 16 bases. Germline loops: CDR1 SGHRS, CDR2 YFSETQ. The CDR3 runs to 15 residues. The clonotype was recovered from a middle-aged woman who had recovered from COVID-19. This chain joins TRBV5-1 and TRBJ1-4; D is possibly TRBD1 (5 bases). Sequencing was performed on peripheral blood. Here the CDR3 DNA reads TGCGCCAGCAGCTTCGAGGGGAGGGGAGAGGAAAAACTGTTTTTT. Amino acid sequence: CASSFEGRGEEKLFF.